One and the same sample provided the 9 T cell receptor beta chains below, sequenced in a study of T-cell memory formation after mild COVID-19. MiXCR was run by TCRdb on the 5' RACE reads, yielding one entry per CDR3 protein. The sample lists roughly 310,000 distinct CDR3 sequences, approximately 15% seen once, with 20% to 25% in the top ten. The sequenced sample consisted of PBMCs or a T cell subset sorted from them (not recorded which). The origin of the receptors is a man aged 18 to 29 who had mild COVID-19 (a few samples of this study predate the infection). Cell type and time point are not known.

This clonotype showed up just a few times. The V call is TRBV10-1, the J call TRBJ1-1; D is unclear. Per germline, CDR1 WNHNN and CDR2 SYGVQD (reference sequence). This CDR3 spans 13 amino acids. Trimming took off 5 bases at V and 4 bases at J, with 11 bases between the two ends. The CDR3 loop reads CASSLGVSTEAFF. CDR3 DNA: TGCGCCAGCAGTCTCGGGGTTAGCACTGAAGCTTTCTTT.

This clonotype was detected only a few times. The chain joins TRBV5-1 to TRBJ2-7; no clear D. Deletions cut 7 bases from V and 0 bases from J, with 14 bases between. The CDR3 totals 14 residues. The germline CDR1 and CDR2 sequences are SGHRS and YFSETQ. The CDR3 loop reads CASPGRLTSYEQYF. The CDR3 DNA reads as TGCGCCAGCCCAGGACGGTTGACCTCCTACGAGCAGTACTTC.

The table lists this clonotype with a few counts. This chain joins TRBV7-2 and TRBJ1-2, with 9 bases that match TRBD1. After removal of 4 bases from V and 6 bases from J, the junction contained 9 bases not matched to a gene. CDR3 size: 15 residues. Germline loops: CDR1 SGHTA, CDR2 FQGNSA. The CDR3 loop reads CASSSTTGGRDGYTF. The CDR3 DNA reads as TGTGCCAGCAGCTCCACGACAGGGGGAAGGGATGGCTACACCTTC.

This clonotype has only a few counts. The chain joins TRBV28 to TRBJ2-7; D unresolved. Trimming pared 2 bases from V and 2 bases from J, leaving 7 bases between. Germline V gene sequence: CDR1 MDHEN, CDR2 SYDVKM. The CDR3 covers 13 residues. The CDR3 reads CASSLKEPYEQYV. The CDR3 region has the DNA TGTGCCAGCAGTTTAAAAGAACCCTACGAGCAGTACGTC.

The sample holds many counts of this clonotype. The CDR3, as DNA: TGTGCCAGCAGCTTAACGCCGGGACGCAACTCCTACGAGCAGTACTTC. This codes for CASSLTPGRNSYEQYF. J is TRBJ2-7 and V is TRBV7-3, with D possibly called TRBD1 or TRBD2 (5 bases each). CDR1 is SGHTA, CDR2 FQGTGA, per germline. The CDR3 runs 16 residues. V was shortened by 0 bases and J by 0 bases, with 12 bases between the two germline ends.

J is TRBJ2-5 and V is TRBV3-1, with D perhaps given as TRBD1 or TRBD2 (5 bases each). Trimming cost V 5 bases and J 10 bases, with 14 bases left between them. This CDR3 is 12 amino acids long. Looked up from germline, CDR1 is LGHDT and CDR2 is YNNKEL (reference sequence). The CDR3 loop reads CASSLVMGDQYF. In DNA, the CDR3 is TGTGCCAGCAGCTTGGTCATGGGGGACCAGTACTTC.

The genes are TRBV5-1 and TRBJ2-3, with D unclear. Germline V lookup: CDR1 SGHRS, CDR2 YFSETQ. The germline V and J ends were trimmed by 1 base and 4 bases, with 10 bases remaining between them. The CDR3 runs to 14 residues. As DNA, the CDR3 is TGCGCCAGCAGCTTGATCCGGGCCCCAGATACGCAGTATTTT. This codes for CASSLIRAPDTQYF.

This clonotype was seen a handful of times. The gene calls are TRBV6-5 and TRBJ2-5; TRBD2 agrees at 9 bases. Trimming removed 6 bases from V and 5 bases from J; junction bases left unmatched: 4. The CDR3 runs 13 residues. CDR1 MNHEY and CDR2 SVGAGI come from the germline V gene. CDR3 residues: CASRGGGDETQYF. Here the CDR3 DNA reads TGTGCCAGCAGGGGCGGGGGGGATGAGACCCAGTACTTC.

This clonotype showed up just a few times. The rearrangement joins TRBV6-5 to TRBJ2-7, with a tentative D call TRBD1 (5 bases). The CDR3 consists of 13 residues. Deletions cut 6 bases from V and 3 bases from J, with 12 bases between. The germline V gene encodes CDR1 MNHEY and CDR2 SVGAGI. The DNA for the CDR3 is TGTGCCAGCAGATTAAACCAGGGCTACGAGCAGTACTTC. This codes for CASRLNQGYEQYF.